Each of the 10 T cell receptor beta chains below was sequenced from the same sample in a study of cytomegalovirus exposure and HLA in healthy donors. It was with 60 Vbeta and 13 Jbeta primers that the PCR ran. Data came from immunoSEQ multiplex PCR; TCRdb stores just in-frame clones and leaves some out. The sample shows roughly 180,000 clones, approximately 85% of them seen only once. Material for sequencing was PBMCs. These TCRs come from a girl between 10 and 17 years old in good health and CMV-seropositive.

In nucleotides, the CDR3 is TGTGCCAGCACAGGGGCATCAACTAATGAAAAACTGTTTTTT. Its translation: CASTGASTNEKLFF. V and J are TRBV6-1 and TRBJ1-4; perhaps TRBD1 as D (6 bases). This CDR3 is built from 14 residues. Germline V gene data show CDR1 as MNHNS and CDR2 as SASEGT. V was shortened by 7 bases and J by 0 bases, with 9 bases between the two germline ends.

The V gene is TRBV6-1, the J gene TRBJ2-2, with D maybe TRBD1 (6 bases). The V end lost 2 bases, the J end lost 5 bases, and 15 bases lay between the germline ends. The germline CDR1 and CDR2 sequences are MNHNS and SASEGT. The length of the CDR3 is 16 residues. The DNA for the CDR3 is TGTGCCAGCAGTGAAAATGAGGGGGTATGGACCGGGGAGCTGTTTTTT. Amino acids: CASSENEGVWTGELFF.

The genes are TRBV7-9 and TRBJ1-2; perhaps TRBD1 as D (5 bases). The CDR3 covers 15 residues. Trimming took 5 bases from V and 6 from J, leaving 19 bases between them. CDR1 is SEHNR and CDR2 is FQNEAQ in the germline V gene (reference sequence). Here the CDR3 reads CASSLDSTVKDGYTF. CDR3 nucleotides: TGTGCCAGCAGCCTAGACTCGACAGTGAAAGATGGCTACACCTTC.

In its sample, this clone was seen once. The chain uses TRBV5-1 and TRBJ2-7; possible D gene TRBD1, 6 bases. Looked up from germline, CDR1 is SGHRS and CDR2 is YFSETQ. Trimming stripped 3 bases from V and 2 bases from J, with 9 bases between. The CDR3 totals 13 residues. As DNA, the CDR3 is TGCGCCAGCAGCTCTCCAGGGGCCTACGAGCAGTACTTC. Residues: CASSSPGAYEQYF.

This clone appeared once. CDR3 protein: CASRAGTGGPYEQYF. CDR3 coding DNA: TGTGCCAGCCGAGCCGGGACAGGGGGACCCTACGAGCAGTACTTC. The chain employs TRBV6-1 and TRBJ2-7, with 11 nucleotides matching TRBD1. CDR1 is MNHNS and CDR2 is SASEGT in the germline V gene. V shed 8 bases, J shed 2 bases, and the junction held 8 bases outside the gene matches. The CDR3 runs 15 residues.

In its sample, this clone was seen once. The rearrangement joins TRBV7-9 to TRBJ2-3; the D gene is possibly TRBD2 (5 bases). The CDR3 runs 12 residues. V was cut by 11 bases and J by 4 bases, with 13 bases left in between. Germline values: CDR1 SEHNR, CDR2 FQNEAQ (reference sequence). This CDR3 reads CALEGTADTQYF. The CDR3 nucleotides read TGTGCCCTCGAGGGTACGGCAGATACGCAGTATTTT. Full variable domain (remainder filled in from reference TRBV7-9 and TRBJ2-3): DTGVSQNPRHKITKRGQNVTFRCDPISEHNRLYWYRQTLGQGPEFLTYFQNEAQLEKSRLLSDRFSAERPKGSFSTLEIQRTEQGDSAMYLCALEGTADTQYFGPGTRLTVL.

The chain carries TRBV2 and TRBJ1-1; D is unresolved. V was pared by 6 bases and J by 1 base, with 9 bases between. Germline V CDR1 and CDR2: SNHLY, FYNNEI. CDR3 length: 13 residues. CDR3 DNA sequence: TGTGCCAGCAGCTCACTAGAGAACACTGAAGCTTTCTTT. Amino acid sequence: CASSSLENTEAFF.

The chain uses TRBV21-1 and TRBJ1-1; the D call of TRBD1 is as the table states it, not checked on the DNA. TRBV21-1 is listed as a pseudogene. The CDR3 is 17 amino acids. CDR3 DNA sequence: TGTGCCAGCAGCAAAAGCGACCTGGGACAGGCGTTCACTGAAGCTTTCTTT. Translating it yields CASSKSDLGQAFTEAFF.

This chain connects TRBV7-3 to TRBJ1-1; D unclear. This CDR3 is 13 amino acids long. Per the germline V gene, CDR1 is SGHTA and CDR2 is FQGTGA. Trimming removed 2 bases at V and 4 bases at J, with 8 bases between. CDR3 amino acids: CASSLFFGTEAFF. The CDR3, as DNA: TGTGCCAGCAGCTTATTTTTCGGCACTGAAGCTTTCTTT.

This chain joins TRBV21-1 and TRBJ2-7; the listed D gene, TRBD2, was not tested against the DNA. TRBV21-1 constitutes a pseudogene. The length of the CDR3 is 14 residues. Here the CDR3 reads CATSSGPGAYEQYF. DNA for the CDR3: TGTGCCACATCCAGCGGGCCTGGGGCCTACGAGCAGTACTTC.